A selection of T cell receptor beta chains follows, all from one sample in a study of T cells in localized non-small cell lung cancer. Assay: immunoSEQ multiplex PCR; the TCRdb copy retains only in-frame clones and omits some. The sample contains about 82,000 clones, 60% to 85% of which appear only once. The material was PBMCs, obtained before any cancer treatment. These receptors were taken from a man between 40 and 75 years old with stage II squamous cell lung carcinoma. Both conserved end residues are part of each CDR3. A D gene is named only where the DNA matches it firmly. Where a row states a size, it is once, few, many or the class of an expanded clone; other rows omit it.

size: NA; D: NA; V: TRBV7-6; J: TRBJ1-1; CDR3: CASSSLGTNTEAFF; DNA: TGTGCCAGCAGCTCCTTGGGGACGAACACTGAAGCTTTCTTT
size: NA; D: TRBD1; V: TRBV4-2; J: TRBJ2-7; CDR3: CASRGWDRAYEQYF; DNA: TGTGCCAGCAGGGGGTGGGACAGAGCCTACGAGCAGTACTTC
size: few; D: NA; V: TRBV18; J: TRBJ1-6; CDR3: CASSDSYNSPLHF; DNA: TGTGCCAGCTCTGACAGCTATAATTCACCCCTCCACTTT
size: NA; D: NA; V: TRBV5-5; J: TRBJ2-3; CDR3: CASSRSGLTTDTQYF; DNA: TGTGCCAGCAGTCGGTCGGGACTCACCACAGATACGCAGTATTTT
size: NA; D: NA; V: TRBV2; J: TRBJ1-4; CDR3: CASSSPGRANEKLFF; DNA: TGTGCCAGCAGTTCCCCAGGGAGGGCTAATGAAAAACTGTTTTTT
size: few; D: NA; V: TRBV9; J: TRBJ2-2; CDR3: CASSVGLTGELFF; DNA: TGTGCCAGCAGCGTAGGACTGACCGGGGAGCTGTTTTTT
size: few; D: NA; V: TRBV7-9; J: TRBJ1-3; CDR3: CASSFTGLGSGNTIYF; DNA: TGTGCCAGCAGCTTTACAGGTCTGGGCTCTGGAAACACCATATATTTT
size: NA; D: NA; V: TRBV27; J: TRBJ2-3; CDR3: CASSSPSLAGIEDTQYF; DNA: TGTGCCAGCAGTTCCCCTTCTCTGGCCGGGATAGAAGATACGCAGTATTTT
size: NA; D: NA; V: TRBV5-8; J: TRBJ1-4; CDR3: CASIQVKGKEKLFF; DNA: TGTGCCAGCATCCAAGTGAAGGGCAAAGAAAAACTGTTTTTT
size: NA; D: TRBD2; V: TRBV5-1; J: TRBJ2-1; CDR3: CASSLTGLAGYEQFF; DNA: TGCGCCAGCAGCTTGACAGGACTAGCGGGGTATGAGCAGTTCTTC
size: NA; D: NA; V: TRBV30; J: TRBJ1-1; CDR3: CAWSGPGESNEAFF; DNA: TGTGCCTGGAGTGGTCCGGGGGAAAGTAATGAAGCTTTCTTT
size: NA; D: NA; V: TRBV30; J: TRBJ1-2; CDR3: CAWEGHKNYGYTF; DNA: TGTGCCTGGGAGGGGCACAAAAACTATGGCTACACCTTC
size: NA; D: TRBD2; V: TRBV5-5; J: TRBJ2-2; CDR3: CASSQGLAGANTGELFF; DNA: TGTGCCAGCAGCCAGGGACTAGCGGGGGCGAACACCGGGGAGCTGTTTTTT
size: NA; D: NA; V: TRBV10-1; J: TRBJ1-5; CDR3: CASPPEIRGRSNQPQHF; DNA: TGCGCCAGCCCACCTGAAATCAGGGGTAGGAGCAATCAGCCCCAGCATTTT
size: NA; D: NA; V: TRBV19; J: TRBJ1-1; CDR3: CASRTETSKTFF; DNA: TGTGCCAGTAGGACGGAAACCTCGAAAACTTTCTTT
size: NA; D: TRBD1; V: TRBV28; J: TRBJ2-7; CDR3: CASSFDLEQGRYEQYF; DNA: TGTGCCAGCAGTTTCGATCTCGAACAGGGGAGATACGAGCAGTACTTC
size: NA; D: NA; V: TRBV5-1; J: TRBJ1-5; CDR3: CASSPTYRSSADQPQHF; DNA: TGCGCCAGCAGCCCGACTTACCGAAGTTCCGCAGATCAGCCCCAGCATTTT
size: once; D: NA; V: TRBV5-1; J: TRBJ2-1; CDR3: CASSLANPGMNEQFF; DNA: TGCGCCAGCAGCTTGGCCAATCCAGGTATGAATGAGCAGTTCTTC
size: once; D: NA; V: TRBV14; J: TRBJ2-7; CDR3: CASSQDTGSVREQYF; DNA: TGTGCCAGCAGCCAAGACACAGGGAGCGTAAGGGAGCAGTACTTC
size: NA; D: TRBD2; V: TRBV7-6; J: TRBJ2-3; CDR3: CASSSLRTSGRIAADTQYF; DNA: TGTGCCAGCAGCTCCCTCCGGACTAGCGGGAGGATTGCGGCAGATACGCAGTATTTT
size: once; D: NA; V: TRBV19; J: TRBJ1-5; CDR3: CASSIAGRLNQPQHF; DNA: TGTGCCAGTAGTATAGCCGGACGGTTGAATCAGCCCCAGCATTTT
size: NA; D: NA; V: TRBV6-5; J: TRBJ1-6; CDR3: CASSYSGQNSPLHF; DNA: TGTGCCAGCAGTTATTCGGGACAAAATTCACCCCTCCACTTT
size: NA; D: NA; V: TRBV7-3; J: TRBJ1-5; CDR3: CASSLTQNQPQHF; DNA: TGTGCCAGCAGCCTAACCCAAAATCAGCCCCAGCATTTT
size: NA; D: NA; V: TRBV11-2; J: TRBJ2-7; CDR3: CASSARSRSYEQYF; DNA: TGTGCCAGCAGCGCCCGGTCGCGCTCCTACGAGCAGTACTTC
size: NA; D: NA; V: TRBV4-2; J: TRBJ2-1; CDR3: CASSQLDYYEQFF; DNA: TGTGCCAGCAGTCAACTAGATTATTATGAGCAGTTCTTC
size: NA; D: TRBD2; V: TRBV11-2; J: TRBJ2-7; CDR3: CASSRGSGSSYEQYF; DNA: TGTGCCAGCAGCCGCGGGAGCGGCAGCTCCTACGAGCAGTACTTC
size: NA; D: NA; V: TRBV29-1; J: TRBJ1-4; CDR3: CSASGDPNEKLFF; DNA: TGCAGCGCATCAGGGGACCCTAATGAAAAACTGTTTTTT
size: NA; D: TRBD1; V: TRBV6-5; J: TRBJ2-7; CDR3: CASSYFGQGDGEQYF; DNA: TGTGCCAGCAGTTACTTCGGACAGGGAGACGGCGAGCAGTACTTC
size: NA; D: NA; V: TRBV2; J: TRBJ1-5; CDR3: CASRQGDAGINQPQHF; DNA: TGTGCCAGCAGACAAGGAGATGCAGGGATCAATCAGCCCCAGCATTTT
size: NA; D: TRBD2; V: TRBV7-6; J: TRBJ2-2; CDR3: CASSLRTSGSGELFF; DNA: TGTGCCAGCAGCCTCCGGACTAGCGGGAGTGGGGAGCTGTTTTTT
size: once; D: NA; V: TRBV5-4; J: TRBJ2-7; CDR3: CASSLGGPGYEQYF; DNA: TGTGCCAGCAGCCTCGGAGGGCCTGGGTACGAGCAGTACTTC
size: NA; D: TRBD2; V: TRBV4-1; J: TRBJ2-7; CDR3: CASSQGREGTYEQYF; DNA: TGCGCCAGCAGCCAGGGGCGGGAGGGTACCTACGAGCAGTACTTC
size: NA; D: NA; V: TRBV5-1; J: TRBJ2-7; CDR3: CASRRESYEQYF; DNA: TGCGCCAGCAGAAGGGAATCCTACGAGCAGTACTTC
size: NA; D: NA; V: TRBV5-1; J: TRBJ1-1; CDR3: CASRREQGINTEAFF; DNA: TGCGCCAGCAGGCGGGAACAGGGTATTAACACTGAAGCTTTCTTT
size: NA; D: NA; V: TRBV30; J: TRBJ1-1; CDR3: CACCPTEAFF; DNA: TGTGCCTGTTGTCCAACTGAAGCTTTCTTT
size: NA; D: NA; V: TRBV7-8; J: TRBJ1-2; CDR3: CASSLTRTAYGYTF; DNA: TGTGCCAGCAGCTTAACCCGGACAGCCTATGGCTACACCTTC
size: few; D: NA; V: TRBV18; J: TRBJ1-5; CDR3: CASSPVDRTQPQHF; DNA: TGTGCCAGCTCACCAGTAGACAGGACGCAGCCCCAGCATTTT
size: NA; D: NA; V: TRBV7-8; J: TRBJ2-1; CDR3: CASSRYTAYNEQFF; DNA: TGTGCCAGCAGCAGGTATACCGCCTACAATGAGCAGTTCTTC
size: few; D: TRBD1; V: TRBV27; J: TRBJ1-2; CDR3: CASSLGAGGGSGYTF; DNA: TGTGCCAGCAGTTTGGGGGCAGGGGGCGGATCAGGCTACACCTTC
size: NA; D: TRBD1; V: TRBV5-1; J: TRBJ2-3; CDR3: CASSPGTGGYHTQYF; DNA: TGCGCCAGCAGCCCGGGGACAGGGGGCTATCATACGCAGTATTTT
size: NA; D: NA; V: TRBV9; J: TRBJ1-1; CDR3: CASSVEPNTEAFF; DNA: TGTGCCAGCAGCGTAGAGCCTAACACTGAAGCTTTCTTT
size: once; D: TRBD1; V: TRBV27; J: TRBJ1-1; CDR3: CASSLTGFGTEAFF; DNA: TGTGCCAGCAGTTTGACAGGGTTCGGCACTGAAGCTTTCTTT
size: once; D: TRBD1; V: TRBV6-1; J: TRBJ2-7; CDR3: CAISETWAGGSYEQYF; DNA: TGTGCCATCAGTGAAACTTGGGCAGGGGGCTCCTACGAGCAGTACTTC
size: NA; D: NA; V: TRBV28; J: TRBJ2-5; CDR3: CASSLGTSYQETQYF; DNA: TGTGCCAGCAGTTTGGGGACATCTTACCAAGAGACCCAGTACTTC
size: NA; D: TRBD2; V: TRBV7-2; J: TRBJ2-1; CDR3: CASSPTSGASSYNEQFF; DNA: TGTGCCAGCAGCCCAACTAGCGGGGCTAGCTCCTACAATGAGCAGTTCTTC
size: NA; D: TRBD1; V: TRBV7-2; J: TRBJ1-2; CDR3: CASTLQTGGNFGYTF; DNA: TGTGCCAGCACCTTACAGACAGGGGGCAATTTTGGCTACACCTTC
size: NA; D: TRBD2; V: TRBV11-2; J: TRBJ2-5; CDR3: CASSPGLDQETQYF; DNA: TGTGCCAGCAGCCCGGGACTAGACCAAGAGACCCAGTACTTC
size: NA; D: NA; V: TRBV19; J: TRBJ2-7; CDR3: CASSIGVGPGNEQYF; DNA: TGTGCCAGTAGTATAGGCGTGGGCCCCGGGAACGAGCAGTACTTC
size: NA; D: NA; V: TRBV5-1; J: TRBJ1-1; CDR3: CASSMAQTTEAFF; DNA: TGCGCCAGCAGCATGGCACAGACAACTGAAGCTTTCTTT
size: few; D: TRBD1; V: TRBV6-5; J: TRBJ1-2; CDR3: CASSRDRVGGYTF; DNA: TGTGCCAGCAGTAGGGACAGGGTTGGTGGCTACACCTTC